This T cell receptor beta chain was documented in a study of blood T cell repertoires in COVID-19. Study context: Acute-phase and convalescent COVID-19 samples originated in the United States, Italy and Spain. PBMCs, B-cell-depleted T cells, or T cells provided the cDNA or gDNA that made up the material.

Original processing notes: Nucleated cell number was recorded as an estimate derived from reference gene primer amplification. The data were produced by immunoSEQ multiplex PCR, yet TCRdb's version contains in-frame clones alone and is incomplete. That table supplies the V and J calls and clone size; D and trimming were determined from the DNA. The sample lists about 26,000 clones; roughly 90% were seen once. The germline V gene encodes CDR1 SGHAT and CDR2 FQNNGV. The germline V and J ends were trimmed by 5 bases and 2 bases, with 16 bases remaining between them. The CDR3 length is 16 residues. This chain connects TRBV11-2 to TRBJ2-1, with D perhaps matching TRBD1 (5 bases). The sequence was collected from a man aged 65-85 years with acute or convalescent COVID-19. Input material: peripheral blood. The CDR3 is CASSPARGHTYNEQFF. CDR3 in DNA: TGTGCCAGCAGCCCCGCGCGAGGACATACCTACAATGAGCAGTTCTTC.